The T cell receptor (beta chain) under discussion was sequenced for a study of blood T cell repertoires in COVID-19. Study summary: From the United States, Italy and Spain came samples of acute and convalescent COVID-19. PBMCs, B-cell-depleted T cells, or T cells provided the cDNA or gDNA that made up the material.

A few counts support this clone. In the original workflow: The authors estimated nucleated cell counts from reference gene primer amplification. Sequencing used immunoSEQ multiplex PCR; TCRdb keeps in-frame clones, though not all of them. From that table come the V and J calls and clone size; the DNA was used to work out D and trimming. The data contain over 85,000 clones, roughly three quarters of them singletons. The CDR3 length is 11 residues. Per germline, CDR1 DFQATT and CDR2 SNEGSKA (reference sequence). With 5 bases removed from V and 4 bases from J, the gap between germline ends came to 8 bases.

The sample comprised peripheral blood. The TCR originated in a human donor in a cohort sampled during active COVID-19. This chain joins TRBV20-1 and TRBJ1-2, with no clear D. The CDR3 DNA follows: TGCAGTGCTGTCCTACCCTATGGCTACACCTTC. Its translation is CSAVLPYGYTF.